These 28 T cell receptor beta chains originate from one sample sequenced in a study of cytomegalovirus exposure and HLA in healthy donors. Primers for the PCR totalled 60 Vbeta and 13 Jbeta. Libraries were prepared by immunoSEQ multiplex PCR; TCRdb keeps only in-frame clonotypes and omits some of them. This table holds 150,000 to 200,000 clones, 80% to 90% found once. The sample taken for sequencing was PBMCs. The source is a young woman in good health and CMV-seronegative.

This clone was detected only a few times. V gene TRBV10-1 combines with J gene TRBJ2-3; TRBD2 agrees at 13 bases. After removal of 6 bases from V and 0 bases from J, the junction contained 18 bases not matched to a gene. The CDR3 is 21 amino acids. Germline assignment: CDR1 WNHNN and CDR2 SYGVQD (reference sequence). CDR3 sequence (DNA): TGCGCCAGCAGCGGGTTGATAACCGGGACTAGCGGGATAACTAGCACAGATACGCAGTATTTT. Protein sequence: CASSGLITGTSGITSTDTQYF.

The V gene is TRBV18, the J gene TRBJ1-3; D is possibly TRBD1 (6 bases). The CDR3 is 16 amino acids. V shed 3 bases and J shed 2 bases, with 14 bases lying between them. The germline gives CDR1 KGHSH, CDR2 LQKENI. The CDR3 here is CASSPGAARAGNTIYF. For the CDR3, the DNA is TGTGCCAGCTCACCGGGGGCAGCCAGAGCTGGAAACACCATATATTTT. The whole variable domain, remainder taken from reference TRBV18 and TRBJ1-3, is NAGVMQNPRHLVRRRGQEARLRCSPMKGHSHVYWYRQLPEEGLKFMVYLQKENIIDESGMPKERFSAEFPKEGPSILRIQQVVRGDSAAYFCASSPGAARAGNTIYFGEGSWLTVV.

For the CDR3, the DNA is TGCGCCAGCAGTCCCCGACAGGGGTATAGCAATCAGCCCCAGCATTTT. This codes for CASSPRQGYSNQPQHF. This chain joins TRBV4-1 and TRBJ1-5; 8 nucleotides line up with TRBD1. The CDR3 runs to 16 residues. Looked up from germline, CDR1 is MGHRA and CDR2 is YSYEKL. V gave up 6 bases and J gave up 0 bases; unmatched junction bases: 7.

This rearrangement joins TRBV9 to TRBJ1-3; 9 bases align to TRBD1. V was pared by 4 bases and J by 3 bases, with 8 bases of the junction left unmatched. CDR3 size: 16 residues. CDR1 is SGDLS and CDR2 is YYNGEE in the germline V gene. This CDR3 reads CASSSPTGGSGNTIYF. In nucleotides, the CDR3 is TGTGCCAGCAGCTCCCCGACAGGGGGAAGTGGAAACACCATATATTTT. The variable domain in full, with the rest retrieved from reference TRBV9 and TRBJ1-3, is DSGVTQTPKHLITATGQRVTLRCSPRSGDLSVYWYQQSLDQGLQFLIQYYNGEERAKGNILERFSAQQFPDLHSELNLSSLELGDSALYFCASSSPTGGSGNTIYFGEGSWLTVV.

J is TRBJ2-7 and V is TRBV6-5; D ambiguous. There are 13 residues in the CDR3. Deletions cut 6 bases from V and 9 bases from J, with 18 bases between. CDR1 is MNHEY and CDR2 is SVGAGI in the germline V gene. CDR3 sequence: CASSPQLSPGQYF. CDR3 bases: TGTGCCAGCAGCCCCCAACTTTCGCCGGGGCAGTACTTC.

CDR3 bases: TGTGCCACCAGCAGAGTCGGACAGCAAGAAGCTTTCTTT. Amino acid sequence: CATSRVGQQEAFF. V gene TRBV15 combines with J gene TRBJ1-1; D possibly corresponds to TRBD1 (6 bases). Germline V gene lookup returns CDR1 LNHNV and CDR2 YYDKDF (reference sequence). The CDR3 sequence is 13 residues long. Trimming took off 1 base at V and 8 bases at J, with 11 bases between the two ends. The whole variable domain, filled in from reference TRBV15 and TRBJ1-1, reads DAMVIQNPRYQVTQFGKPVTLSCSQTLNHNVMYWYQQKSSQAPKLLFHYYDKDFNNEADTPDNFQSRRPNTSFCFLDIRSPGLGDTAMYLCATSRVGQQEAFFGQGTRLTVV.

The chain uses TRBV19 and TRBJ1-5; 7 nucleotides line up with TRBD1. V gave up 3 bases and J gave up 12 bases; unmatched junction bases: 14. This CDR3 is built from 15 residues. The germline V gene encodes CDR1 LNHDA and CDR2 SQIVND (reference sequence). This chain's CDR3 is CASSIIGAGDRVQHF. As DNA, the CDR3 is TGTGCCAGTAGTATTATCGGGGCGGGCGACAGGGTCCAGCATTTT. The whole variable domain, filled in from reference TRBV19 and TRBJ1-5, reads DGGITQSPKYLFRKEGQNVTLSCEQNLNHDAMYWYRQDPGQGLRLIYYSQIVNDFQKGDIAEGYSVSREKKESFPLTVTSAQKNPTAFYLCASSIIGAGDRVQHFGDGTRLSIL.

This chain connects TRBV6-5 to TRBJ1-2; 7 bases map to TRBD1. The CDR3 covers 14 residues. Per germline, CDR1 MNHEY and CDR2 SVGAGI. Unmatched junction bases numbered 4, after V lost 0 bases and J lost 6 bases. The CDR3 sequence is CASSYSQGIHGYTF. CDR3 bases: TGTGCCAGCAGTTACTCACAGGGGATCCATGGCTACACCTTC.

The gene calls are TRBV6-1 and TRBJ2-3; possibly TRBD1 for D (6 bases). The germline gives CDR1 MNHNS, CDR2 SASEGT. V lost 3 bases, J lost 2 bases, and 15 bases lay in between. The CDR3 is 16 residues long. The DNA of the CDR3 is TGTGCCAGCAGTGACCTTCCAGGGGTAACCACAGATACGCAGTATTTT. Its protein is CASSDLPGVTTDTQYF.

This clone was seen a single time. The V call is TRBV6-1, the J call TRBJ2-1; TRBD2 aligns across 10 bases. The CDR3 has 16 residues. Germline V gene sequence: CDR1 MNHNS, CDR2 SASEGT. The trim removed 0 bases at V and 7 bases at J, leaving 6 bases unmatched. For the CDR3, the DNA is TGTGCCAGCAGTGAAGCGGGGGTTAGCGGGAGGAATGAGCAGTTCTTC. Its protein product is CASSEAGVSGRNEQFF.

The chain combines TRBV4-1 with TRBJ1-5, with TRBD1 as a possible D gene (6 bases). CDR3 length: 15 amino acids. V was clipped by 7 bases and J by 4 bases, with 17 bases between them. CDR1 is MGHRA and CDR2 is YSYEKL in the germline V gene. CDR3 DNA sequence: TGCGCCAGCAACCGTTTATATACAGGGAATCAGCCCCAGCATTTT. Translation gives CASNRLYTGNQPQHF.

The chain has TRBV15 and TRBJ2-1; unclear D gene. This CDR3 is built from 16 residues. The V gene's germline CDR1 is LNHNV and CDR2 YYDKDF (reference sequence). The germline V and J ends were trimmed by 2 bases and 6 bases, with 17 bases remaining between them. The CDR3, as DNA: TGTGCCACCAGCAGACATGGTGTCAACAACATCAATGAGCAGTTCTTC. It is translated as CATSRHGVNNINEQFF.

V and J are TRBV6-1 and TRBJ1-2; no reliable D call. CDR1 and CDR2 (germline): MNHNS, SASEGT. V lost 0 bases and J 4 bases, leaving 12 bases between the germline ends. The CDR3 has 15 amino acids. CDR3 amino acids: CASSEARYLSYGYTF. The CDR3 DNA is TGTGCCAGCAGTGAAGCCCGATACTTGTCCTATGGCTACACCTTC.

This chain connects TRBV5-1 to TRBJ2-1; 8 bases fit TRBD2. Germline trimming cut 0 bases from V and 8 bases from J; bases unmatched to any gene: 7. CDR3 length: 15 amino acids. In germline, CDR1 is SGHRS, CDR2 YFSETQ. This CDR3 reads CASSLVTSGLDEQFF. Written as DNA, the CDR3 is TGCGCCAGCAGCTTGGTTACTAGCGGTTTGGATGAGCAGTTCTTC.

V usage is TRBV5-6 and J usage is TRBJ2-3; D possibly corresponds to TRBD2 (7 bases). Germline V gene data show CDR1 as SGHDT and CDR2 as YYEEEE. The ends were cut back, 0 bases at V and 3 bases at J, with 14 bases in the middle. The CDR3 has 16 amino acids. CDR3 region: CASSLELGGLTDTQYF. CDR3 DNA: TGTGCCAGCAGCTTGGAACTCGGGGGGCTGACAGATACGCAGTATTTT.

The chain recombines TRBV4-2 with TRBJ1-6; maybe TRBD1 (5 bases). CDR3 length: 15 residues. Germline CDR1 is LGHNA and CDR2 is YNFKEQ. V lost 0 bases and J 7 bases, leaving 10 bases between the germline ends. The CDR3 bases are TGTGCCAGCAGCCAAGATCGGGGGGGGAATTCACCCCTCCACTTT. Translated, it gives CASSQDRGGNSPLHF.

This rearrangement joins TRBV11-2 to TRBJ1-3; D remains unclear. Trimming removed 1 base from V and 3 bases from J, with 10 bases in between. The CDR3 contains 15 residues. Germline loops: CDR1 SGHAT, CDR2 FQNNGV. The CDR3 bases are TGTGCCAGCAGCTTAGTCGGCGGGTTTGGAAACACCATATATTTT. It is translated as CASSLVGGFGNTIYF.

This sequence joins TRBV7-9 and TRBJ2-7; 11 nucleotides line up with TRBD2. This CDR3 region has 15 residues. The trim removed 4 bases at V and 2 bases at J, leaving 4 bases unmatched. Germline V gene sequence: CDR1 SEHNR, CDR2 FQNEAQ (reference sequence). The chain's CDR3 is CASSSRLAGTYEQYF. Written as DNA, the CDR3 is TGTGCCAGCAGCTCAAGACTAGCGGGAACCTACGAGCAGTACTTC. Full variable domain (rest looked up from reference TRBV7-9 and TRBJ2-7): DTGVSQNPRHKITKRGQNVTFRCDPISEHNRLYWYRQTLGQGPEFLTYFQNEAQLEKSRLLSDRFSAERPKGSFSTLEIQRTEQGDSAMYLCASSSRLAGTYEQYFGPGTRLTVT.

The chain recombines TRBV6-4 with TRBJ2-3, with 7 bases identical to TRBD1. CDR1 is MRHNA, CDR2 SNTAGT, per germline. Trimming at V came to 4 bases and at J to 4 bases, leaving 11 bases not matched to a gene. The CDR3 contains 16 residues. The CDR3 loop is CASSAQGGGSSDTQYF. The DNA of the CDR3 is TGTGCCAGCAGTGCCCAAGGGGGCGGCTCATCAGATACGCAGTATTTT.

The chain couples TRBV5-1 to TRBJ2-5; D might be TRBD2 (6 bases). Germline-derived CDR1 and CDR2 are SGHRS and YFSETQ. V was cut by 0 bases and J by 4 bases, with 22 bases left in between. CDR3 length: 18 amino acids. CDR3 nucleotide sequence: TGCGCCAGCAGCTTGGCCGGAATAGCGGAGACTTCGCGAGAGACCCAGTACTTC. Translating it yields CASSLAGIAETSRETQYF.

The J gene is TRBJ1-3, the V gene TRBV7-9, with 11 bases that match TRBD1. There are 16 residues in the CDR3. The J segment lost 0 bases and the V segment lost 3 bases, leaving 1 base of the junction unmatched. CDR1 and CDR2 from the germline V gene are SEHNR and FQNEAQ (reference sequence). The CDR3 bases are TGTGCCAGCAGCTTGGGACAGGGGGACTCTGGAAACACCATATATTTT. Its translation is CASSLGQGDSGNTIYF.

This chain joins TRBV4-2 and TRBJ2-7; D uncertain. Germline CDR1 is LGHNA and CDR2 is YNFKEQ. This CDR3 has 15 amino acids. V was cut by 4 bases and J by 5 bases, with 18 bases left in between. CDR3 bases: TGTGCCAGCAGCCGGCAGCGAGGCCATGGAGACGAGCAGTACTTC. The encoded protein is CASSRQRGHGDEQYF.

The chain links TRBV6-6 to TRBJ1-1; weak D call: TRBD1 (6 bases). Germline CDR1 reads MNHNY; CDR2 reads SVGAGI (reference sequence). Trimming left V 6 bases short and J 4 bases short, with 15 bases between. The CDR3 consists of 14 residues. Here the CDR3 DNA reads TGTGCCAGCAGCCTCAAACAGGGTTTCACTGAAGCTTTCTTT. This encodes CASSLKQGFTEAFF.

The J gene is TRBJ2-2, the V gene TRBV7-9; TRBD2 is a possible D gene (5 bases). The V end lost 2 bases, the J end lost 5 bases, and 9 bases lay between the germline ends. In germline, CDR1 is SEHNR, CDR2 FQNEAQ (reference sequence). This CDR3 is built from 14 residues. CDR3 DNA sequence: TGTGCCAGCAGCTTACTAGCCCAAACCGGGGAGCTGTTTTTT. Its protein is CASSLLAQTGELFF.

The CDR3 DNA reads TGTGCCAGCAGTGTATTTAGGGGGATTTTCTTCTTCTCTGGGGCCAACGTCCTGACTTTC. It translates to CASSVFRGIFFFSGANVLTF. The J gene is TRBJ2-6, the V gene TRBV6-1, with D possibly TRBD1 on 6 matching bases. Trimming left V 4 bases short and J 0 bases short, with 22 bases between. Germline V gene lookup returns CDR1 MNHNS and CDR2 SASEGT. The CDR3 contains 20 residues.

The V gene is TRBV30, the J gene TRBJ2-1; D is ambiguous. V dropped 1 base and J dropped 2 bases, with 12 bases sitting between them. The CDR3 has 15 amino acids. Germline V gene lookup returns CDR1 GTSNPN and CDR2 SVGIG (reference sequence). The CDR3 sequence is CAWSGPLIPYNEQFF. For the CDR3, the DNA is TGTGCCTGGAGTGGGCCTTTAATCCCCTACAATGAGCAGTTCTTC.

This chain joins TRBV5-1 and TRBJ2-5; perhaps TRBD1 as D (6 bases). V lost 4 bases and J lost 2, with 12 bases in between. CDR1 and CDR2 (germline): SGHRS, YFSETQ. This CDR3 comprises 14 residues. DNA for the CDR3: TGCGCCAGCAGCCCTTCTGGACAGCAAGAGACCCAGTACTTC. As protein: CASSPSGQQETQYF. The whole variable domain, filled in from reference TRBV5-1 and TRBJ2-5, reads KAGVTQTPRYLIKTRGQQVTLSCSPISGHRSVSWYQQTPGQGLQFLFEYFSETQRNKGNFPGRFSGRQFSNSRSEMNVSTLELGDSALYLCASSPSGQQETQYFGPGTRLLVL.

The CDR3, as DNA: TGTGCCAGTAGTTACGATCGGGTTAATGAAAAACTGTTTTTT. Its translation: CASSYDRVNEKLFF. The rearrangement joins TRBV19 to TRBJ1-4; D not resolved. Deletions cut 5 bases from V and 4 bases from J, with 11 bases between. The germline V gene has CDR1 LNHDA and CDR2 SQIVND (reference sequence). The CDR3 is 14 amino acids.